This T cell receptor beta chain originates from a study of OX40 agonist ivuxolimab in advanced cancers. Points from the study as a whole: Blood T cells, both CD4+ and CD8+, expanded clonally by week 6 at 0.1 to 3.0 mg/kg. Some of the lowest clonal expansion was seen in partial responders at 0.1-3.0 mg/kg.

Repertoires were generated with immunoSEQ multiplex PCR, while TCRdb's copy carries only in-frame clones and drops some. The profile shows tens of thousands of clones, approximately 86% of them singletons. To note about this clone: Its antigen remains unknown.

Germline assignment: CDR1 SGHAT and CDR2 FQNNGV. Trimming pared 0 bases from V and 2 bases from J, leaving 8 bases between. The CDR3 is 14 amino acids. This sequence was found in an adult with an advanced solid tumor such as melanoma, head and neck, liver or kidney cancer. The chain carries TRBV11-2 and TRBJ2-7; no firm D call. Sample: CD4+ or CD8+ T cells sorted from blood, taken in a trial of the OX40 agonist ivuxolimab. In nucleotides, the CDR3 is TGTGCCAGCAGCTTAGATGGGCAGCCCTACGAGCAGTACTTC. It codes for CASSLDGQPYEQYF.